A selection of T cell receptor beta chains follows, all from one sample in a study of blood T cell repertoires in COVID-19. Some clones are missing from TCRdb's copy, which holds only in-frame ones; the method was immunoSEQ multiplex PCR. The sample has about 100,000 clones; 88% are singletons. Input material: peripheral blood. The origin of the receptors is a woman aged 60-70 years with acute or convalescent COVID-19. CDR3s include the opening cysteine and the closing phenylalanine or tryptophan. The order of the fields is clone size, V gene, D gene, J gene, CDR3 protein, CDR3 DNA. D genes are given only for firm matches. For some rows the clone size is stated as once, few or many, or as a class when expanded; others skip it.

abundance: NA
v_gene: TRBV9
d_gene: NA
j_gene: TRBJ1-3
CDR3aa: CASSVSGVPTGNTIYF
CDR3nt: TGTGCCAGCAGCGTGAGCGGGGTCCCGACTGGAAACACCATATATTTT

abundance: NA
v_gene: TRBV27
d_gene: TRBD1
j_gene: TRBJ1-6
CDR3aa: CASRQTGAVREPLHF
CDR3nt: TGTGCCAGCAGGCAAACAGGGGCTGTCAGGGAACCCCTCCACTTT

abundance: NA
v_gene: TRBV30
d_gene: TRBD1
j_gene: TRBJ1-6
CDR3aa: CAWSQGAINSPLHF
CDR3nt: TGTGCCTGGAGTCAGGGGGCCATTAATTCACCCCTCCACTTT

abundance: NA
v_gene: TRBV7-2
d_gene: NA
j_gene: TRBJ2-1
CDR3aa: CASSFVDSGEQFF
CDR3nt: TGTGCCAGCAGCTTTGTCGACTCGGGTGAGCAGTTCTTC

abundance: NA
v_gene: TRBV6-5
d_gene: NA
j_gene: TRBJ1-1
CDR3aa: CASVWGPNTEAFF
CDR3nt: TGTGCCAGCGTATGGGGCCCCAACACTGAAGCTTTCTTT

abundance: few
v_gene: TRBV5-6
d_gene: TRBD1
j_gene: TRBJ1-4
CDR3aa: CASTPDRGEEKLFF
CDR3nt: TGTGCCAGCACCCCGGACAGGGGAGAGGAAAAACTGTTTTTT

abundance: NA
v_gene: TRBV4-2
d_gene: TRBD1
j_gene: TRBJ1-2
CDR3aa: CASSQGTGTPEGYTF
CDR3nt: TGTGCCAGCAGCCAGGGGACAGGTACCCCGGAGGGCTACACCTTC

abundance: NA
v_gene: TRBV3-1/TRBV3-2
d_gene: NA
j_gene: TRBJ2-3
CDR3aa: CASSQEALAHTDTQYF
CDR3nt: TGTGCCAGCAGCCAAGAGGCCCTAGCGCACACAGATACGCAGTATTTT

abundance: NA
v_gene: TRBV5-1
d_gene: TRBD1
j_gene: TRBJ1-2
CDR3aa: CASSFGTGGGYTF
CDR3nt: TGCGCCAGCAGCTTTGGGACAGGGGGAGGCTACACCTTC

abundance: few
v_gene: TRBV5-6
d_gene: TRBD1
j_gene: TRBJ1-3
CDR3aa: CASSFRGTASGNTIYF
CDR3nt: TGTGCCAGCAGCTTTAGGGGGACAGCCTCTGGAAACACCATATATTTT

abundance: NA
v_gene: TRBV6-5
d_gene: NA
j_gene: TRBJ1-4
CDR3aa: CASSRTVGNEKLFF
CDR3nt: TGTGCCAGCAGCAGGACAGTGGGGAATGAAAAACTGTTTTTT

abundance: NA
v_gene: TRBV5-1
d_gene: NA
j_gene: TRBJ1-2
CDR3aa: CASSLGDATGRDGYTF
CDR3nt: TGCGCCAGCAGCTTGGGGGACGCCACAGGGAGAGACGGCTACACCTTC

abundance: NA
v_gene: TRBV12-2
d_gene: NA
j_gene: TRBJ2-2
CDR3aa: CASRLWVGFDRLSGELFF
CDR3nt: TGTGCAAGTCGCTTATGGGTCGGGTTCGACCGGTTGTCCGGGGAGCTGTTTTTT

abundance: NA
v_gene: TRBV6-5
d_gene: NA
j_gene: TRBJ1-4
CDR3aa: CASSFQPGTNEKLFF
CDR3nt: TGTGCCAGCAGCTTCCAACCGGGAACTAATGAAAAACTGTTTTTT

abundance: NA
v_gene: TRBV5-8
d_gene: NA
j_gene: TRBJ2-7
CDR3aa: CASSFGRAHEQYF
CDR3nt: TGTGCCAGCAGCTTCGGCAGGGCCCACGAGCAGTACTTC

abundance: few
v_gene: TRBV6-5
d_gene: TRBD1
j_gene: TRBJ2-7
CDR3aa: CASSLGTGAYEQYF
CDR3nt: TGTGCCAGCAGTTTGGGGACAGGAGCCTACGAGCAGTACTTC

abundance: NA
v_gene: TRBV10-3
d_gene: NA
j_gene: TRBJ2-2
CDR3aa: CAIRRGFDTGELFF
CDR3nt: TGTGCCATCAGGAGGGGGTTCGACACCGGGGAGCTGTTTTTT

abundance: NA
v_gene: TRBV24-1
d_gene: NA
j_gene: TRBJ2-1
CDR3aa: CATSDPRRNEQFF
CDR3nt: TGTGCCACCAGTGACCCCCGGCGGAATGAGCAGTTCTTC

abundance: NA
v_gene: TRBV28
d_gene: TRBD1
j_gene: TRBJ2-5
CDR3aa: CASSGADRGNWAQYF
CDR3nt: TGTGCCAGCAGTGGGGCCGACAGGGGTAACTGGGCCCAGTACTTC

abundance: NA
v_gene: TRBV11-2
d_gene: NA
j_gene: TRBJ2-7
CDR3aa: CATGGHRYEQYF
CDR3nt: TGTGCCACCGGGGGGCATCGGTACGAGCAGTACTTC

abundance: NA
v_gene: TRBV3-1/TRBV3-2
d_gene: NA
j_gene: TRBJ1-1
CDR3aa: CASSPGQYTEAFF
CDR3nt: TGTGCCAGCAGCCCTGGACAGTACACTGAAGCTTTCTTT

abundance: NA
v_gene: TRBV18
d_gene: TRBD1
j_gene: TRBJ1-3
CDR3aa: CASSPLSRTGGTLSGNTIYF
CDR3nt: TGTGCCAGCTCACCCCTCTCGCGGACAGGGGGAACCCTCTCTGGAAACACCATATATTTT

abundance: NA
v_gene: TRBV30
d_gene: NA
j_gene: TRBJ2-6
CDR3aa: CAWSSPGFGANVLTF
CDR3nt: TGTGCCTGGAGTAGTCCGGGATTTGGGGCCAACGTCCTGACTTTC

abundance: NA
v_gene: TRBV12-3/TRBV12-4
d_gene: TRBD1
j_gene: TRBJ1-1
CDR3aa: CASSPGQGLKAFF
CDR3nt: TGTGCCAGCAGTCCCGGACAGGGACTTAAAGCTTTCTTT

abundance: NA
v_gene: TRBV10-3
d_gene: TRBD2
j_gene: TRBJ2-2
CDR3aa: CAIGGLAGATGELFF
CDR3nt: TGTGCCATCGGAGGGCTAGCGGGAGCCACCGGGGAGCTGTTTTTT

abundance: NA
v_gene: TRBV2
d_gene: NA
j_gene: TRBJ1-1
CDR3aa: CASSVYGENTEAFF
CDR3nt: TGTGCCAGCAGTGTGTATGGAGAGAACACTGAAGCTTTCTTT

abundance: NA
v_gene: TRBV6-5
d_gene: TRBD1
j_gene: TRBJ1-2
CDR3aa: CASSYSVQGAQDGYTF
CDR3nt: TGTGCCAGCAGTTACTCAGTGCAGGGGGCGCAAGACGGCTACACCTTC

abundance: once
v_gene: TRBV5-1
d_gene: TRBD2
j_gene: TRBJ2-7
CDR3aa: CASSLEAGAIYEQYF
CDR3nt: TGCGCCAGCAGCTTGGAAGCGGGAGCGATTTACGAGCAGTACTTC

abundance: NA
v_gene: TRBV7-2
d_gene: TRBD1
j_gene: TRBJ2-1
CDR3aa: CASRRDRGTYNEQFF
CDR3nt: TGTGCCAGCAGGAGGGACAGGGGGACCTACAATGAGCAGTTCTTC

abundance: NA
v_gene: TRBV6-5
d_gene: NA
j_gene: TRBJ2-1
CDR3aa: CASSTLAWEQFF
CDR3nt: TGTGCCAGCAGTACACTAGCATGGGAGCAGTTCTTC

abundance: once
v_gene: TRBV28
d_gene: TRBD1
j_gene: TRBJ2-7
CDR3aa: CASSWGTGRYEQYF
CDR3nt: TGTGCCAGCAGTTGGGGGACAGGGAGGTACGAGCAGTACTTC

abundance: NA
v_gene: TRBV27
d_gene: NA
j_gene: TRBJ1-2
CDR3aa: CASSLRFTTGYGYTF
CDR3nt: TGTGCCAGCAGTCTTCGATTCACTACGGGCTATGGCTACACCTTC

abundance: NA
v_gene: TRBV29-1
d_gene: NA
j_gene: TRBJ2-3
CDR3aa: CSVDRGTDTQYF
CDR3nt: TGCAGCGTTGACAGGGGAACAGATACGCAGTATTTT

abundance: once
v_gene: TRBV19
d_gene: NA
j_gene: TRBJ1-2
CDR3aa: CASSMRTESFGYTF
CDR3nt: TGTGCCAGTAGTATGAGGACAGAGAGTTTTGGCTACACCTTC

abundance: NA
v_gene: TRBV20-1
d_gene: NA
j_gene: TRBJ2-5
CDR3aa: CSASQTGRLETQYF
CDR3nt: TGCAGTGCTAGTCAGACAGGTCGGTTAGAGACCCAGTACTTC

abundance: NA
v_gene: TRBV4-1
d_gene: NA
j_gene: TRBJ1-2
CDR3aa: CASSPGQPNYGYTF
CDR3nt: TGCGCCAGCAGCCCGGGACAACCTAACTATGGCTACACCTTC

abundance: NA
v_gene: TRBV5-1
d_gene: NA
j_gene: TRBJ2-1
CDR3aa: CASSPDKLDEQFF
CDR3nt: TGCGCCAGCAGCCCGGACAAATTGGATGAGCAGTTCTTC

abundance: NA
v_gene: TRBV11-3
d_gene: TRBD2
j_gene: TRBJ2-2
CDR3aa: CASSLELGLAGGAGELFF
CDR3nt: TGTGCCAGCAGCTTAGAGCTCGGACTAGCGGGAGGGGCCGGGGAGCTGTTTTTT

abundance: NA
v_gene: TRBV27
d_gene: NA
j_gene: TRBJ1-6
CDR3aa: CASKLTGPNSPLHF
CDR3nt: TGTGCCAGCAAACTCACAGGGCCCAATTCACCCCTCCACTTT

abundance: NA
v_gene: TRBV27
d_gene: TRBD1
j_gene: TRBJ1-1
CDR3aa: CATPGSGGPFF
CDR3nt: TGTGCCACGCCTGGGTCAGGGGGGCCTTTCTTT

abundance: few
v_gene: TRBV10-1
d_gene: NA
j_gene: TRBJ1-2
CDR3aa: CASSAQGSYGYTF
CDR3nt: TGCGCCAGCAGTGCACAGGGAAGCTATGGCTACACCTTC

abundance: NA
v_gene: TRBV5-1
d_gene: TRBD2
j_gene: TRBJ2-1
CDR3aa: CASSLLTSGYNEQFF
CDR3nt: TGCGCCAGCAGCTTGTTGACTAGCGGGTACAATGAGCAGTTCTTC

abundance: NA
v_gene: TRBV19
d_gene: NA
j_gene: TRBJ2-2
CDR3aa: CASTLDTFTGELFF
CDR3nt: TGTGCCAGTACCCTGGACACTTTCACCGGGGAGCTGTTTTTT

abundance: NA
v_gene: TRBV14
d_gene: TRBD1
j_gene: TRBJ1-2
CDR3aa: CASSLRQGNYGYTF
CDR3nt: TGTGCCAGCAGTCTTCGACAGGGGAACTATGGCTACACCTTC

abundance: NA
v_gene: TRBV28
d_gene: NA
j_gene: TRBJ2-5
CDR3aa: CATSTNGETQYF
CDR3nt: TGCGCCACCTCGACGAACGGGGAGACCCAGTACTTC